The TCR beta chain described here comes from a study of blood T cell repertoires in COVID-19 (dated by TCRdb to 2019 to 2021). Regarding the complete study: The collaborator samples originated in the United States, Italy and Spain and spanned the acute and convalescent phases of COVID-19. The material from the prospective study consisted of cDNA or gDNA derived from T cells, B-cell-depleted T cells, or PBMCs. Subjects who had been exposed to COVID-19, were actively infected with it, or had recovered from it provided the deeply sampled blood TCRbeta repertoires that made up the dataset. The repertoires were released in a freely available public database meant as a resource for research on the immune response to SARS-CoV-2. Samples were obtained from the ongoing ImmuneRACE study (first 160 participants) and from about 1,300 subjects provided by 6 global collaborators. Sample metadata almost always included a de-identified subject ID, COVID-19 status, age in years and sex. Where available, HLA class I and class II types were taken from metadata supplied by the sample provider and were not determined by assay-based typing.

The investigation overall reported the following: Clinical and demographic metadata were provided uncurated, with the amount varying by source and participant.

The collaborating institutions used their own protocols to collect whole blood in K2EDTA tubes. Collaborator samples were shipped for TCRbeta analysis as frozen whole blood, isolated PBMCs, or DNA extracted from either sample type. TCRbeta CDR3 regions were amplified from genomic DNA using the immunoSEQ Assay, a bias-controlled multiplex PCR. The study's own analysis went as follows. Nucleated cell counts per sample were estimated from amplification of reference gene primers within the assay. To quantify the absolute abundance of each unique TCRbeta CDR3 rearrangement, sequence reads were collapsed and filtered. For each sample, productive Simpson clonality was calculated as the square root of Simpson's diversity index over productive rearrangements. TCRdb holds this immuneACCESS table with in-frame rearrangements only. Some clones are missing; in checked studies, unresolved V genes explain under half, and the rest has no known cause. V, J and clone size were drawn from that table, and D and trimming were deduced from the DNA. Across this sample there are around 250,000 clones, with around 85% seen only once. The biggest ten clones account for more than 4.5% of the sample.

For this chain, trimming is 11 bases at the V end and 4 bases at the J end, and the number of junction bases without a gene match is 14. CDR3 length: 15 amino acids, cysteine to phenylalanine. Only the CDR3 DNA stays, 45 bases, in frame from base 1. To note about this clone: There is no known antigen for this receptor. Base quality data are lacking; no much larger clone is found one base away.

The sequence came from a man aged 50-60 years with active or convalescent COVID-19. The material sequenced was peripheral blood. The receptor chain draws on TRBV23-1 and TRBJ2-1; 7 central bases correspond to TRBD2. TRBV23-1 qualifies as an ORF whose function is uncertain. The CDR3 corresponds to CAGDAGEGPYNEQFF. The DNA reads TGCGCCGGGGATGCGGGGGAGGGGCCTTACAATGAGCAGTTCTTC.